Shown below are 21 T cell receptor beta chains from a single sample sequenced in a study of graft-versus-host responses after intestinal transplantation. Clones were sequenced by immunoSEQ multiplex PCR, and TCRdb holds only the in-frame ones, with some missing. The sample holds about 100,000 clones, roughly 87% seen once. Their target antigens are unknown. Sequencing used unstimulated CD4+ T cells sorted from spleen or lymph node cells, obtained before transplant. These receptor sequences come from a human donor who was the organ donor for an intestinal transplant.

This sequence joins TRBV28 and TRBJ2-7; D is possibly TRBD1 (5 bases). Germline assignment: CDR1 MDHEN and CDR2 SYDVKM. With 2 bases removed from V and 4 bases from J, the gap between germline ends came to 12 bases. The length of the CDR3 is 14 residues. CDR3 nucleotide sequence: TGTGCCAGCAGTTTACCTAACACAGGTTACGAGCAGTACTTC. Its protein is CASSLPNTGYEQYF.

This chain links TRBV30 with TRBJ1-6; D not certain. Germline V CDR1 and CDR2: GTSNPN, SVGIG (reference sequence). V lost 1 base and J 1 base, leaving 5 bases between the germline ends. This CDR3 is 14 amino acids long. The CDR3 reads CAWSEGSYNSPLHF. The DNA of the CDR3 is TGTGCCTGGAGTGAGGGATCCTATAATTCACCCCTCCACTTT.

The chain uses TRBV6-5 and TRBJ2-7; 9 nucleotides line up with TRBD2. This CDR3 spans 15 amino acids. The ends lost 0 bases at V and 1 base at J; junction bases unmatched: 1. From germline, CDR1 is MNHEY and CDR2 SVGAGI. CDR3 residues: CASSYSRGGSYEQYF. The CDR3 region has the DNA TGTGCCAGCAGTTACTCGCGGGGGGGGTCCTACGAGCAGTACTTC.

The gene calls are TRBV4-1 and TRBJ1-2, with D unclear. Germline loops: CDR1 MGHRA, CDR2 YSYEKL. Trimming shortened V by 8 bases and J by 8 bases, and 15 bases separated the two germline ends. This CDR3 has 12 amino acids. The CDR3 is CASAGRNGGYTF. As DNA, the CDR3 is TGCGCCAGCGCCGGACGGAACGGCGGCTACACCTTC.

V and J are TRBV28 and TRBJ1-2; D may be TRBD1 (5 bases). The CDR3 length is 13 residues. Germline lookup yields CDR1 MDHEN and CDR2 SYDVKM. Trimming shortened V by 6 bases and J by 2 bases, and 10 bases separated the two germline ends. In nucleotides, the CDR3 is TGTGCCAGCAGACCGGGACTGAACTATGGCTACACCTTC. As protein: CASRPGLNYGYTF.

This clone has only a few counts. The rearrangement links TRBV28 to TRBJ1-2; the D is unclear. The length of the CDR3 is 13 residues. Deletions cut 4 bases from V and 4 bases from J, with 10 bases between. The germline gives CDR1 MDHEN, CDR2 SYDVKM. CDR3 DNA: TGTGCCAGCAGTTCGGATCTTACCTATGGCTACACCTTC. As protein: CASSSDLTYGYTF.

The chain couples TRBV6-1 to TRBJ1-1; 9 bases are shared with TRBD1. Germline assignment: CDR1 MNHNS and CDR2 SASEGT. The CDR3 length is 15 residues. V was clipped by 5 bases and J by 6 bases; unmatched bases: 10. The CDR3 coding sequence is TGTGCCAGCAGTTCCACAGGGGGCTTAGGCGCTGAAGCTTTCTTT. It encodes CASSSTGGLGAEAFF.

The chain employs TRBV6-5 and TRBJ1-2; 8 bases map to TRBD1. V lost 5 bases and J lost 5; bases outside the gene matches: 10. This CDR3 spans 15 amino acids. CDR1 and CDR2 (germline): MNHEY, SVGAGI. The CDR3 sequence is CASSPSDRVTYGYTF. CDR3 in DNA: TGTGCCAGCAGTCCCTCGGACAGGGTAACATATGGCTACACCTTC.

This clone showed up just a few times. The rearrangement uses TRBV19 and TRBJ1-1; D call uncertain. CDR1 LNHDA and CDR2 SQIVND come from the germline V gene (reference sequence). The CDR3 totals 13 residues. The V and J ends lost 3 bases and 4 bases respectively, with 9 bases between them. The CDR3 bases are TGTGCCAGTAGTATTGTAGGGTCCACTGAAGCTTTCTTT. Protein sequence: CASSIVGSTEAFF.

J is TRBJ2-7 and V is TRBV11-2; 10 nucleotides line up with TRBD2. CDR3 length: 15 amino acids. Trimming took 5 bases from V and 0 from J; bases not matched to a gene: 4. In germline, CDR1 is SGHAT, CDR2 FQNNGV. CDR3 loop: CASSRTSGDSYEQYF. The DNA for the CDR3 is TGTGCCAGCAGCCGTACTAGCGGGGACTCCTACGAGCAGTACTTC.

The V gene is TRBV18, the J gene TRBJ1-2, with D perhaps matching TRBD1 (5 bases). The CDR3 loop spans 15 amino acids. Germline loops: CDR1 KGHSH, CDR2 LQKENI. Trimming left V 6 bases short and J 4 bases short, with 18 bases between. The CDR3 DNA is TGTGCCAGCTCTCGTGGGACCGATTCGACCTATGGCTACACCTTC. The encoded protein is CASSRGTDSTYGYTF.

The chain joins TRBV4-1 to TRBJ1-4; possibly TRBD1 for D (5 bases). V was trimmed by 0 bases and J by 4 bases, leaving 12 bases between them. CDR1 and CDR2 (germline): MGHRA, YSYEKL. There are 16 residues in the CDR3. The CDR3 DNA follows: TGCGCCAGCAGCCAAGATGTGGGACTGCGTAATGAAAAACTGTTTTTT. It yields the protein CASSQDVGLRNEKLFF.

The J gene is TRBJ1-1, the V gene TRBV12-5, with D unresolved. Germline CDR1 and CDR2: LGHNT and FRNRAP. The CDR3 spans 13 residues. Trimming shortened V by 6 bases and J by 5 bases, and 13 bases separated the two germline ends. CDR3 residues: CASGRALGTEAFF. In nucleotides, the CDR3 is TGTGCTAGTGGACGGGCCCTGGGGACTGAAGCTTTCTTT. Complete variable domain (other parts from reference TRBV12-5 and TRBJ1-1): DARVTQTPRHKVTEMGQEVTMRCQPILGHNTVFWYRQTMMQGLELLAYFRNRAPLDDSGMPKDRFSAEMPDATLATLKIQPSEPRDSAVYFCASGRALGTEAFFGQGTRLTVV.

The rearrangement uses TRBV20-1 and TRBJ2-5; a possible D gene is TRBD2 (7 bases). Germline loops: CDR1 DFQATT, CDR2 SNEGSKA (reference sequence). The CDR3 consists of 11 residues. The CDR3 nucleotides read TGCGGCGGGGGCCTCCAAGAGACCCAGTACTTC. Protein sequence: CGGGLQETQYF.

This sequence joins TRBV15 and TRBJ2-7; the match to TRBD1 covers 8 bases. The CDR3 has 13 residues. The V gene end was trimmed by 3 bases and the J gene end by 6 bases; junction bases not matched to a gene: 4. Germline V lookup: CDR1 LNHNV, CDR2 YYDKDF (reference sequence). As DNA, the CDR3 is TGTGCCACCAGCAGGGATACAGGGGGCGAGCAGTACTTC. Protein: CATSRDTGGEQYF.

This chain connects TRBV20-1 to TRBJ2-5; no clear D. The length of the CDR3 is 11 residues. Trimming left V 7 bases short and J 2 bases short, with 8 bases between. Per the germline V gene, CDR1 is DFQATT and CDR2 is SNEGSKA (reference sequence). CDR3 sequence (DNA): TGCAGTGGGTGGGGTCAAGAGACCCAGTACTTC. Translating gives CSGWGQETQYF.

J is TRBJ2-7 and V is TRBV2; 12 bases fit TRBD2. Losses at the gene ends were 0 bases for V and 5 bases for J; bases not matched to a gene: 11. The CDR3 sequence is 18 residues long. Looked up from germline, CDR1 is SNHLY and CDR2 is FYNNEI. The DNA for the CDR3 is TGTGCCAGCAGTGAAGCGGGACTAGCGGGTCCTCGAGTGGACGAGCAGTACTTC. Translating gives CASSEAGLAGPRVDEQYF.

The chain combines TRBV5-1 with TRBJ2-3; TRBD1 agrees at 7 bases. The CDR3 extends over 17 amino acids. V shed 2 bases, J shed 3 bases, and the junction held 12 bases outside the gene matches. The germline V gene encodes CDR1 SGHRS and CDR2 YFSETQ. The CDR3 spells CASSFRQGMSWTDTQYF. DNA for the CDR3: TGCGCCAGCAGCTTTCGACAGGGAATGAGTTGGACAGATACGCAGTATTTT.

This clone was seen more than once but under ten times. The rearrangement links TRBV19 to TRBJ1-5; the D is unclear. There are 16 residues in the CDR3. V was trimmed by 3 bases and J by 0 bases, leaving 12 bases between them. Looked up from germline, CDR1 is LNHDA and CDR2 is SQIVND (reference sequence). CDR3 sequence (DNA): TGTGCCAGTAGTATGACGGAGCTCTATAGCAATCAGCCCCAGCATTTT. Its translation is CASSMTELYSNQPQHF.

The table lists this clone with a few counts. The J gene is TRBJ1-4, the V gene TRBV25-1, with 7 nucleotides matching TRBD1. In germline, CDR1 is MGHDK, CDR2 SYGVNS. The trim removed 11 bases at V and 3 bases at J, leaving 21 bases unmatched. The CDR3 is 18 amino acids. The CDR3 coding sequence is TGTGCCCGCCAGAAACCCTCGACAGGGTGGGTAGCTAATGAAAAACTGTTTTTT. Protein product: CARQKPSTGWVANEKLFF. Filled out from reference TRBV25-1 and TRBJ1-4, the complete variable domain reads EADIYQTPRYLVIGTGKKITLECSQTMGHDKMYWYQQDPGMELHLIHYSYGVNSTEKGDLSSESTVSRIRTEHFPLTLESARPSHTSQYLCARQKPSTGWVANEKLFFGSGTQLSVL.

This clone appeared a single time. This chain connects TRBV30 to TRBJ1-1, with D perhaps matching TRBD1 (5 bases). Trimming stripped 1 base from V and 2 bases from J, with 14 bases between. Germline V CDR1 and CDR2: GTSNPN, SVGIG (reference sequence). The CDR3 has 15 amino acids. The CDR3 bases are TGTGCCTGGAGTGGGGCGGGGCATCTTAACACTGAAGCTTTCTTT. Translated, it gives CAWSGAGHLNTEAFF.